This T cell receptor beta chain emerged from a study of cytomegalovirus exposure and HLA in healthy donors. Overall study results and limits: It was only CMV serostatus that was available as immune exposure information. Reports indicated that the classifier achieved high specificity and sensitivity in diagnosing cytomegalovirus status. With later analysis, a missense DCLRE1C variant became linked to TCR beta V- and J-gene trimming.

The donors (healthy individuals) were bone marrow donors. Comments on this clone: Its target is unknown. Since the CDR3 does not end with the conserved phenylalanine or tryptophan, this likely comes from a read error. No DNA is shown, since the ends of the CDR3 on it are uncertain; the CDR3 is the one TCRdb lists.

Germline V gene data show CDR1 as SGHNT and CDR2 as YYREEE (reference sequence). The CDR3 is made up of 10 amino acids, end residues included. The PCR used 60 Vbeta and 13 Jbeta primers. Sequenced by immunoSEQ multiplex PCR; TCRdb stores in-frame clones only, minus some. The table includes about 200,000 clones, more than 75% detected once. The sequenced sample was PBMCs. This chain joins TRBV5-4 and TRBJ1-1; TRBD1, the table's D call, was not compared with the DNA. This clonotype originated in a male donor in good health and CMV-seronegative. Here the CDR3 reads CASSPETGKN.